These 6 T cell receptor beta chains were all obtained from the same sample, sequenced in a study of T-cell reconstitution after alpha-beta-depleted transplantation in children. The TCRbeta library incorporated unique molecular identifiers. TCRdb ran MiXCR on the PCR reads and lists one entry per CDR3 protein. The data show over 300,000 distinct CDR3 sequences, approximately 10% seen once. The sample was PBMCs from the stem cell graft donor, taken from the stem cell graft. The receptors were sampled from a human donor who donated a stem cell graft to a child with acute lymphoblastic leukemia.

This clonotype was detected only a few times. The chain is built from TRBV28 and TRBJ2-3, with 8 nucleotides matching TRBD1. The CDR3 extends over 15 amino acids. In germline, CDR1 is MDHEN, CDR2 SYDVKM. V shed 1 base, J shed 4 bases, and the junction held 4 bases outside the gene matches. The CDR3: CASSLSGGPADTQYF. The DNA for the CDR3 is TGTGCCAGCAGTTTATCAGGGGGCCCCGCAGATACGCAGTATTTT. Looking up the rest from reference TRBV28 and TRBJ2-3 gives the full variable domain: DVKVTQSSRYLVKRTGEKVFLECVQDMDHENMFWYRQDPGLGLRLIYFSYDVKMKEKGDIPEGYSVSREKKERFSLILESASTNQTSMYLCASSLSGGPADTQYFGPGTRLTVL.

J is TRBJ2-3 and V is TRBV7-2; 13 nucleotides match TRBD2. Germline V gene sequence: CDR1 SGHTA, CDR2 FQGNSA. The CDR3 totals 15 residues. The trim removed 10 bases at V and 5 bases at J, leaving 9 bases unmatched. CDR3 in DNA: TGTGCCATTACACTAGCGGGAGGGCCTTTAGATACGCAGTATTTT. Its translation is CAITLAGGPLDTQYF.

This chain connects TRBV7-2 to TRBJ2-7; 8 bases align to TRBD2. CDR1 and CDR2 (germline): SGHTA, FQGNSA. This CDR3 is 15 amino acids long. Trimming took 3 bases from V and 3 from J; bases not matched to a gene: 7. CDR3 amino acids: CASSFRPGLVYEQYF. CDR3 bases: TGTGCCAGCAGCTTCCGACCGGGACTAGTCTACGAGCAGTACTTC.

This clonotype was recorded at least ten times. The V and J genes are TRBV28 and TRBJ2-7, with 7 bases identical to TRBD1. Trimming took 5 bases from V and 0 from J; bases not matched to a gene: 4. The germline gives CDR1 MDHEN, CDR2 SYDVKM. The CDR3 runs to 14 residues. DNA for the CDR3: TGTGCCAGCAGTGCCAGGGACAGCTCCTACGAGCAGTACTTC. Translated, it gives CASSARDSSYEQYF.

The J gene is TRBJ2-3, the V gene TRBV19; no firm D call. Germline V gene data show CDR1 as LNHDA and CDR2 as SQIVND (reference sequence). There are 14 residues in the CDR3. The V and J ends lost 5 bases and 2 bases respectively, with 11 bases between them. The CDR3 protein is CASSGSQITDTQYF. Written as DNA, the CDR3 is TGTGCCAGTAGTGGCAGTCAGATCACAGATACGCAGTATTTT.

This clonotype was seen a few times. This chain uses TRBV28 with TRBJ2-7; 10 bases line up with TRBD2. The CDR3 sequence is 15 residues long. Germline CDR1 reads MDHEN; CDR2 reads SYDVKM. With 6 bases clipped from V and 4 bases from J, the junction kept 9 bases outside the gene matches. CDR3 bases: TGTGCCAGCAGACATCCTCTAGCGGGGGCATACGAGCAGTACTTC. The encoded protein is CASRHPLAGAYEQYF.